A selection of T cell receptor beta chains follows, all from one sample in a study of blood T cell repertoires in COVID-19. TCRdb's table, derived via immunoSEQ multiplex PCR, lists solely in-frame clones and lacks some. The sample yields more than 110,000 clones, about 87% seen once. The sequenced sample consisted of peripheral blood. The receptors were gathered from a woman aged 40 to 50 with acute or convalescent COVID-19. Both conserved end residues are trimmed from each CDR3. The order of the fields is V gene, CDR3 protein.

TRBV5-6 ASSETGATSYGYT
TRBV11-2 ASSSNPGTSGARYNEQF
TRBV20-1 SAHRAGELF
TRBV28 ASSPNRVGVYSNQPQH
TRBV19 ASSMGLYNSPLH
TRBV9 ASSVEASGGYEQY
TRBV2 ASKIESRETQY
TRBV18 ASSEQGPGTGELF
TRBV6-5 ASSFSAFGEQY
TRBV15 ATSRDLGDKETQY
TRBV15 ATRSGDTSGNTIY
TRBV4-3 ASSQGTGVRPQH
TRBV3-1/TRBV3-2 ASSHEGQGSEKLF
TRBV28 ASSLSGPNPSYEQY
TRBV7-9 ASSPPGTSNTEAF
TRBV12-3/TRBV12-4 ASSLDNTDTQY
TRBV4-2 ASSQTFGVSYNEQF
TRBV4-3 ASSPVTGSTGELF
TRBV5-6 ASLPLGGKTEAF
TRBV18 ASSLPGLAVTDTQY
TRBV4-3 ASSQILGGPPDTQY
TRBV7-2 ASSYSPGNTIY
TRBV4-2 ASSQTGGHDQPQH
TRBV11-2 ASSLAPTGYEQY
TRBV4-2 ASSQGGSSPETQY
TRBV2 ASSEEGGVPGNTIY
TRBV18 ASSLTARTGQGYGYT
TRBV23-1 ASRRLAGEVEEPKNIQC
TRBV7-6 ASRPGDFSTSYEQY
TRBV29-1 SVTRSTGNYGYT
TRBV10-3 AISESGRGATNEKLF
TRBV21-1 ASSNLRIERTAKSSTLH
TRBV7-6 ASHQGAGVYNEQF
TRBV6-5 ASSTTRGGTDTQY
TRBV18 ASSPGGEAF
TRBV7-6 ASSSPGGEQF
TRBV27 ASGGAGRGLGYT
TRBV6-4 ASSEQGFGNQPQH
TRBV19 ASCTVTEAF
TRBV5-1 ASSLSPVNEQF
TRBV18 ASSSQGDGTEAF